This note documents a single T cell receptor beta chain sequence. What it binds is not known. This beta chain is a stray sequence in a library constructed for alpha chains; its clone size is not meaningful. Indicated time point: sample taken at primary tumor resection. Germline CDR1 reads SGHNT; CDR2 reads YYREEE (reference sequence). This CDR3 is 14 amino acids long. Trimming shortened V by 0 bases and J by 0 bases, and 5 bases separated the two germline ends. This sample is part of a study of spatial heterogeneity in lung cancer. Study-level results: In tumors, expanded intratumoral alpha and beta TCR counts tracked mutation counts.

TCRdb re-derived calls from the 5' RACE reads in MiXCR, one entry per CDR3 protein. The sample records about 2,200 distinct CDR3 sequences, about 35% being singletons. Sequencing was performed on lung tumor tissue, taken at surgery. The chain links TRBV5-4 to TRBJ2-3; D is unclear. This TCR was sampled from a male donor with early-stage non-small cell lung cancer. CDR3 residues: CASSLDPSTDTQYF. In DNA, the CDR3 is TGTGCCAGCAGCTTGGATCCTAGCACAGATACGCAGTATTTT.